This entry features one TCR beta chain sequence. The data were taken from a study of blood T cell repertoires in COVID-19. About the study: Spain, Italy and the United States supplied samples that represented acute and convalescent COVID-19.

During active infection, Seattle patients enrolled and were then monitored through disease. The protocol was immunoSEQ multiplex PCR, while the TCRdb copy is restricted to in-frame clones and leaves out a portion. The sample holds 400,000 to 450,000 clones; about 89% are singletons and the top ten take 1.5% to 1.8%. Trimming took off 2 bases at V and 0 bases at J, with 14 bases between the two ends. The germline V gene has CDR1 MDHEN and CDR2 SYDVKM. There are 16 residues in the CDR3. Input material: peripheral blood. V and J are TRBV28 and TRBJ2-7; perhaps TRBD2 as D (7 bases). The sequence was obtained from a woman aged 40 to 55 with COVID-19, enrolled during active disease. The CDR3 region has the DNA TGTGCCAGCAGTTTAAGGGGGGGCCCCCTCTCCTACGAGCAGTACTTC. Its protein is CASSLRGGPLSYEQYF. Filled out from reference TRBV28 and TRBJ2-7, the complete variable domain reads DVKVTQSSRYLVKRTGEKVFLECVQDMDHENMFWYRQDPGLGLRLIYFSYDVKMKEKGDIPEGYSVSREKKERFSLILESASTNQTSMYLCASSLRGGPLSYEQYFGPGTRLTVT.